The present TCR beta chain was sequenced within a study of early T cells in non-severe SARS-CoV-2 infection (dated by TCRdb to about 2021). About the investigation overall: Because TCR sequencing was done on bulk RNA from unsorted whole blood, the alpha and beta chains could not be paired. General findings and caveats noted by the study authors: VDJdb matching was skewed toward anti-spike CD8 responses and likely underestimated virus-specific expansions by missing private and CD4 specificities.

Set within a cohort of healthcare workers in London, UK, this nested case-control study involved weekly PCR testing of nasopharyngeal swabs along with blood sampling. Healthcare workers were enrolled in the week of the UK lockdown, from 23 to 31 March 2020, and were followed every week for up to roughly 16 weeks. V loses 3 bases, J loses 4 bases, and the germline ends lie 16 bases apart. CDR1 and CDR2 (MDHEN, SYDVKM) derive from the germline V gene. The CDR3 has 15 amino acids, counting the end cysteine and phenylalanine. Solely the CDR3 DNA is kept, with 45 bases framed from the first base. As to this clonotype: The antigen it binds to is not known. Base-call qualities are not available, and no considerably larger clone is one nucleotide away.

Receptors were amplified or captured by 5' RACE. The instrument given in TCRdb is NextSeq 500. In the TCR library protocol, unique molecular identifiers were attached to individual cDNA molecules to correct for PCR bias and sequencing error. Both TCR alpha and beta chains were sequenced, and tight co-correlation was observed between alpha and beta sequence abundances in each sample. The authors' analysis ran thus. Decombinator V4 was used to annotate TCR sequences for V gene, J gene and CDR3. TCRs were defined as expanded if a significant change between any two time points was detected under a Poisson model with p below 0.0001. TCR abundances were normalised to the total number of TCRs sequenced per sample and were expressed as counts per million. MAIT TCRs were defined by TRAV1-2 paired with TRAJ12, TRAJ20 or TRAJ33, and iNKT TCRs by TRAV10 paired with TRAJ18. VDJdb, accessed 1 November 2021, was searched for CMV, EBV and SARS-CoV-2 annotated TCRs, with TCRs annotated for multiple antigens excluded. TCRdb redid the processing of the public reads, applying fastp at Q25 and MiXCR, and retained in-frame beta chains. Each entry merges the rows of one CDR3 protein and shows their most common DNA and genes. The V and J calls and clone size come from TCRdb's table, not from the authors' own analysis. This sample lists around 40,000 distinct CDR3 sequences; over 4.5% were detected once. The leading ten clones occupy 4.8% of the sample.

The clonotype was recovered from an adult who was a healthcare worker with PCR-confirmed SARS-CoV-2 infection or an uninfected control (not recorded which). Source material: whole blood. The receptor chain draws on TRBV28 and TRBJ2-7; the D gene may be TRBD1 or TRBD2, since each aligns over 7 bases. The CDR3 amino acid sequence is: CASSFDRVGRYEQYF. The bases read TGTGCCAGCAGTTTCGACAGGGTCGGGAGGTACGAGCAGTACTTC.